Following are 28 T cell receptor beta chains from one sample sequenced in a study of T cell responses to AZD1222 COVID-19 vaccine. Using immunoSEQ multiplex PCR, the repertoire was profiled, and TCRdb retains in-frame clones only, with some absent. This sample has 130,000 or so clones, with 75% to 90% found just once. Sequenced here: peripheral blood, sampled on day 0 of MenACWY control vaccination. The receptors come from an adult in good health.

The chain couples TRBV25-1 to TRBJ1-2; the D gene is possibly TRBD1 (5 bases). From germline, CDR1 is MGHDK and CDR2 SYGVNS. CDR3 length equals 14 residues. V was shortened by 3 bases and J by 7 bases, with 15 bases between the two germline ends. The CDR3 sequence is CASSDLGTGRGYTF. In DNA, the CDR3 is TGTGCCAGCAGTGATCTTGGGACGGGTCGTGGCTACACCTTC.

There are a few counts of this clone. J is TRBJ2-2 and V is TRBV9; D perhaps matches TRBD2 (6 bases). This CDR3 comprises 12 residues. V lost 6 bases and J lost 8, with 11 bases in between. Germline CDR1 is SGDLS and CDR2 is YYNGEE. In nucleotides, the CDR3 is TGTGCCAGCACCCGCGGGATGGGGGAGCTGTTTTTT. Its translation: CASTRGMGELFF.

The gene calls are TRBV7-3 and TRBJ1-1; D call uncertain. The CDR3 is made up of 16 amino acids. Trimming pared 5 bases from V and 4 bases from J, leaving 20 bases between. Germline V lookup: CDR1 SGHTA, CDR2 FQGTGA. The CDR3 DNA reads TGTGCCAGCAGCCCAAACGGCGGCTATCGCAGCACTGAAGCTTTCTTT. Translated: CASSPNGGYRSTEAFF.

CDR3 residues: CAWSVFSGADTQYF. CDR3 DNA sequence: TGTGCCTGGAGTGTTTTTAGCGGGGCAGATACGCAGTATTTT. This rearrangement joins TRBV30 to TRBJ2-3, with 8 bases lining up with TRBD2. Trimming at V came to 0 bases and at J to 4 bases, leaving 3 bases not matched to a gene. The CDR3 sequence is 14 residues long. Germline V gives CDR1 GTSNPN, CDR2 SVGIG (reference sequence).

A word on this clone: The CDR3 does not end in the conserved phenylalanine or tryptophan, so this is likely a read error. It is unclear where the CDR3 begins or ends on the DNA, so no DNA is shown, and the CDR3 is as TCRdb lists it. The chain is built from TRBV6-4 and TRBJ2-2. Germline lookup yields CDR1 MRHNA and CDR2 SNTAGT. The CDR3 length is 9 residues, termini included. The CDR3 reads CASRPEGGV.

The chain couples TRBV7-9 to TRBJ1-2, with TRBD1 matching 8 bases. Germline values: CDR1 SEHNR, CDR2 FQNEAQ (reference sequence). This CDR3 is built from 14 residues. With V trimmed by 5 bases and J by 5 bases, 7 bases remained unmatched. CDR3 residues: CASSPQGAKYGYTF. The DNA for the CDR3 is TGTGCCAGCAGCCCCCAGGGGGCAAAGTATGGCTACACCTTC. Full variable domain (remainder filled in from reference TRBV7-9 and TRBJ1-2): DTGVSQNPRHKITKRGQNVTFRCDPISEHNRLYWYRQTLGQGPEFLTYFQNEAQLEKSRLLSDRFSAERPKGSFSTLEIQRTEQGDSAMYLCASSPQGAKYGYTFGSGTRLTVV.

The chain recombines TRBV5-4 with TRBJ2-3, with 11 bases matching TRBD2. The CDR3 covers 15 residues. From germline, CDR1 is SGHNT and CDR2 YYREEE (reference sequence). J gave up 4 bases and V 4 bases, and 5 bases lay outside the gene matches. CDR3 coding DNA: TGTGCCAGCAGCGTAGCGGGAGGGGGTGCAGATACGCAGTATTTT. Translation: CASSVAGGGADTQYF.

This chain uses TRBV19 with TRBJ1-1; 7 nucleotides align to TRBD1. Germline CDR1 and CDR2: LNHDA and SQIVND (reference sequence). The V segment lost 5 bases and the J segment 1 base; nucleotides outside the gene matches: 10. This CDR3 region has 16 residues. The CDR3 DNA sequence: TGTGCCAGTAGTCCGACCACCGGGACAGCGAACACTGAAGCTTTCTTT. The encoded protein is CASSPTTGTANTEAFF.

In its sample, this clone was seen once. V gene TRBV12-3 or TRBV12-4 combines with J gene TRBJ2-7, with 7 bases fitting TRBD2. This CDR3 is built from 12 residues. V lost 4 bases, J lost 3 bases, and 0 bases stayed unmatched. CDR3 nucleotide sequence: TGTGCCAGCAGTTGGGGGGGCTACGAGCAGTACTTC. Its protein product is CASSWGGYEQYF.

The chain links TRBV3-1 (or the pseudogene TRBV3-2) to TRBJ2-7, with D possibly TRBD2 on 6 matching bases. CDR3 length: 14 amino acids. Germline CDR1 and CDR2: LGHDT and YNNKEL (reference sequence). Trimming left V 2 bases short and J 7 bases short, with 15 bases between. CDR3 in amino acids: CASSQLGGSGEQYF. CDR3 sequence (DNA): TGTGCCAGCAGCCAATTGGGCGGAAGCGGGGAGCAGTACTTC.

The chain joins TRBV11-3 to TRBJ2-7; D remains unclear. Trimming cost V 5 bases and J 4 bases, with 12 bases left between them. This CDR3 has 13 residues. In germline, CDR1 is SGHNT, CDR2 YENEEA. In DNA form, the CDR3 reads TGTGCCAGCAGCCGATCGGTTGGATACGAGCAGTACTTC. This encodes CASSRSVGYEQYF.

This chain joins TRBV28 and TRBJ2-5, with D perhaps TRBD2 (7 bases). The germline CDR1 and CDR2 sequences are MDHEN and SYDVKM. V lost 4 bases and J lost 4, with 16 bases in between. This CDR3 has 15 residues. The CDR3 DNA reads as TGTGCCAGCAGTTCCTCCTCGGGGGGCAGAGAGACCCAGTACTTC. Its protein product is CASSSSSGGRETQYF.

V is TRBV6-2 or TRBV6-3 and J is TRBJ2-1; D is possibly TRBD2 (6 bases). The CDR3 has 15 amino acids. The germline CDR1 and CDR2 sequences are MNHEY and SVGEGT. The germline V and J ends were trimmed by 5 bases and 9 bases, with 20 bases remaining between them. The CDR3 DNA follows: TGTGCCAGCAGTATCCGGGAGAGCCCATATGGTGAGCAGTTCTTC. This gives the protein CASSIRESPYGEQFF.

This chain connects TRBV30 to TRBJ1-2; D is uncertain. V gave up 1 base and J gave up 12 bases, with 9 bases separating them. CDR1 GTSNPN and CDR2 SVGIG come from the germline V gene (reference sequence). The CDR3 consists of 10 residues. The CDR3: CAWSGKVHTF. The CDR3 nucleotides read TGTGCCTGGAGTGGTAAGGTCCACACCTTC.

V is TRBV5-5 and J is TRBJ1-2; a weak D match, TRBD1 (6 bases). CDR3 size: 15 residues. V lost 0 bases and J lost 5, with 14 bases in between. Germline loops: CDR1 SGHKS, CDR2 YYEKEE (reference sequence). The CDR3 sequence: CASSLAPGQLYGYTF. The CDR3 DNA is TGTGCCAGCAGCTTGGCACCAGGACAGTTATATGGCTACACCTTC.

This chain uses TRBV5-6 with TRBJ2-1, with 8 bases that match TRBD2. The V segment lost 3 bases and the J segment 0 bases; nucleotides outside the gene matches: 8. This CDR3 region has 17 residues. The germline V gene encodes CDR1 SGHDT and CDR2 YYEEEE. DNA for the CDR3: TGTGCCAGCAGCTCGAGCGGGAGTTCTCCCTCCTACAATGAGCAGTTCTTC. Protein sequence: CASSSSGSSPSYNEQFF.

The J gene is TRBJ1-4, the V gene TRBV15; D unresolved. There are 16 residues in the CDR3. V dropped 1 base and J dropped 11 bases, with 20 bases sitting between them. The germline V gene has CDR1 LNHNV and CDR2 YYDKDF (reference sequence). The CDR3 bases are TGTGCCACCAGCAGAGTCCTGGGTTTGGAGTTCGGTAAACTGTTTTTT. Translated: CATSRVLGLEFGKLFF.

The chain couples TRBV19 to TRBJ1-1; tentatively, D is TRBD1 (6 bases). CDR3 size: 14 residues. Germline V CDR1 and CDR2: LNHDA, SQIVND (reference sequence). V dropped 1 base and J dropped 4 bases, with 10 bases sitting between them. The CDR3 DNA reads as TGTGCCAGTAGTATAGGGAAGGGGGTCACTGAAGCTTTCTTT. This encodes CASSIGKGVTEAFF.

The chain is built from TRBV3-1 (or the pseudogene TRBV3-2) and TRBJ1-1; D is perhaps TRBD1 (5 bases). With 4 bases removed from V and 1 base from J, the gap between germline ends came to 10 bases. CDR1 LGHDT and CDR2 YNNKEL come from the germline V gene (reference sequence). The CDR3 totals 14 residues. CDR3 amino acids: CASSLGTGNTEAFF. The CDR3 coding sequence is TGTGCCAGCAGCCTCGGGACGGGGAACACTGAAGCTTTCTTT.

V gene TRBV18 combines with J gene TRBJ1-2; D might be TRBD1 (5 bases). The germline V gene encodes CDR1 KGHSH and CDR2 LQKENI. The V and J ends lost 4 bases and 5 bases respectively, with 11 bases between them. The CDR3 extends over 13 amino acids. As DNA, the CDR3 is TGTGCCAGCTCACTACAGGAGAATTATGGCTACACCTTC. As protein: CASSLQENYGYTF.

The V call is TRBV5-8, the J call TRBJ1-5; D might be TRBD1 (6 bases). The CDR3 loop spans 16 amino acids. The V end lost 2 bases, the J end lost 1 base, and 13 bases lay between the germline ends. Germline loops: CDR1 SGHTS, CDR2 YDEGEE. This CDR3 reads CASSFVGAGSNQPQHF. The DNA for the CDR3 is TGTGCCAGCAGCTTCGTGGGGGCCGGGAGCAATCAGCCCCAGCATTTT.

The chain combines TRBV27 with TRBJ1-6; 7 bases line up with TRBD1. Germline trimming cut 5 bases from V and 9 bases from J; bases unmatched to any gene: 10. Looked up from germline, CDR1 is MNHEY and CDR2 is SMNVEV (reference sequence). This CDR3 has 15 residues. The chain's CDR3 is CASSPDRASVSPLHF. DNA for the CDR3: TGTGCCAGCAGTCCCGACAGGGCTTCAGTTTCACCCCTCCACTTT.

The chain combines TRBV11-3 with TRBJ2-3; D not resolved. CDR3 length equals 16 residues. Deletions cut 1 base from V and 4 bases from J, with 15 bases between. The germline V gene has CDR1 SGHNT and CDR2 YENEEA. This chain's CDR3 is CASSLGQMVGADTQYF. CDR3 coding DNA: TGTGCCAGCAGCTTAGGTCAAATGGTGGGCGCAGATACGCAGTATTTT.

This clone has just one count. The J gene is TRBJ2-7, the V gene TRBV6-5; 7 nucleotides line up with TRBD2. V shed 10 bases and J 1 base; nucleotides not matched to a gene: 10. The CDR3 is 14 residues long. The germline CDR1 and CDR2 sequences are MNHEY and SVGAGI. CDR3 loop: CATSGRVASYEQYF. For the CDR3, the DNA is TGTGCCACCTCGGGGAGGGTGGCTTCCTACGAGCAGTACTTC.

V and J are TRBV5-1 and TRBJ1-2, with TRBD1 as a possible D gene (6 bases). V was trimmed by 2 bases and J by 4 bases, leaving 18 bases between them. The CDR3 contains 16 residues. The germline CDR1 and CDR2 sequences are SGHRS and YFSETQ. CDR3 nucleotides: TGCGCCAGCAGCTTCGAGAGAGGGGGAATGGGCTATGGCTACACCTTC. Translating gives CASSFERGGMGYGYTF.

This chain connects TRBV10-3 to TRBJ1-1, with 7 bases fitting TRBD1. After removal of 8 bases from V and 3 bases from J, the junction contained 6 bases not matched to a gene. Germline V gives CDR1 ENHRY, CDR2 SYGVKD. This CDR3 comprises 13 residues. The CDR3 reads CAIGRDSHTEAFF. The CDR3 DNA sequence: TGTGCCATCGGAAGGGACAGCCACACTGAAGCTTTCTTT.

The chain has TRBV9 and TRBJ2-2; possible D gene TRBD2, 5 bases. CDR3 size: 15 residues. Germline V lookup: CDR1 SGDLS, CDR2 YYNGEE. Trimming left V 3 bases short and J 4 bases short, with 13 bases between. This CDR3 reads CASSAEAGRTGELFF. Here the CDR3 DNA reads TGTGCCAGCAGCGCGGAGGCAGGCCGCACCGGGGAGCTGTTTTTT.

The gene calls are TRBV7-2 and TRBJ2-7; D remains unclear. V was cut by 5 bases and J by 5 bases, with 19 bases left in between. The CDR3 length is 15 residues. The V gene's germline CDR1 is SGHTA and CDR2 FQGNSA. In DNA, the CDR3 is TGTGCCAGCAGCCCCCGAGGTAGAACCTCTGACGAGCAGTACTTC. It is translated as CASSPRGRTSDEQYF. Full variable domain (remainder filled in from reference TRBV7-2 and TRBJ2-7): GAGVSQSPSNKVTEKGKDVELRCDPISGHTALYWYRQSLGQGLEFLIYFQGNSAPDKSGLPSDRFSAERTGGSVSTLTIQRTQQEDSAVYLCASSPRGRTSDEQYFGPGTRLTVT.